Following are 13 T cell receptor beta chains from one sample sequenced in a study of regulatory T cells in long-lasting Graves disease listed by TCRdb under 2021. The library was prepared using multiplex PCR. Data came from an Illumina HiSeq 4000. To build TCR beta libraries, CDR3 regions were amplified by Arm-PCR using iRepertoire HTBI primers. Using fastp trimming at Q25 and MiXCR clonotype assembly, TCRdb reanalyzed the public sequencing data and kept in-frame beta chains. Merged by CDR3 protein, the rows form single entries marked with the most common genes and DNA. The sample table lists about 620,000 distinct CDR3 sequences, roughly 15% of them with a count of one. Roughly 18% of the sample rests with the top ten. What this sample's time point label stands for: newly diagnosed GD, antithyroid drugs for less than 3 months. RNA was extracted from PBMCs in TRIzol for both TCR sequencing and RNA sequencing.

The same data also went into a second study, on T cells in Graves' hyperthyroidism and ophthalmopathy.

Here the sequenced sample was peripheral blood mononuclear cells (PBMCs), taken at new diagnosis, from a patient treated with antithyroid drugs. The source is a woman younger than 45 with Graves disease. Donor details come from another sample of the same person, matched by shared clones.

This clonotype was detected ten times or more. This chain joins TRBV28 and TRBJ1-1, with 9 bases aligning to TRBD1. This CDR3 has 14 residues. J lost 9 bases, V lost 3 bases, and 8 bases had no gene match. Germline V lookup: CDR1 MDHEN, CDR2 SYDVKM. The CDR3 DNA is TGTGCCAGCAGTTTGGCTCCGGGACAGGGAAAAGCTTTCTTT. This encodes CASSLAPGQGKAFF.

A few counts support this clonotype. The CDR3 DNA reads TGTGCCAGTAGTACTAACAGGAATGGGGTCAATGAGCAGTTCTTC. It is translated as CASSTNRNGVNEQFF. The gene calls are TRBV19 and TRBJ2-1; D perhaps matches TRBD1 (5 bases). This CDR3 contains 15 residues. Trimming shortened V by 4 bases and J by 6 bases, and 16 bases separated the two germline ends. From germline, CDR1 is LNHDA and CDR2 SQIVND (reference sequence).

In its sample, this clonotype was seen many times. This sequence joins TRBV2 and TRBJ2-7; the match to TRBD1 covers 8 bases. Unmatched junction bases numbered 11, after V lost 2 bases and J lost 5 bases. CDR1 and CDR2 (germline): SNHLY, FYNNEI. This CDR3 region has 16 residues. CDR3 coding DNA: TGTGCCAGCAGTGAATCAACAGGGGGAGCTTTCGACGAGCAGTACTTC. Protein: CASSESTGGAFDEQYF.

This clonotype showed up many times. This sequence joins TRBV3-1 and TRBJ1-2, with D unresolved. The germline gives CDR1 LGHDT, CDR2 YNNKEL (reference sequence). The V and J ends lost 2 bases and 7 bases respectively, with 11 bases between them. The CDR3 covers 13 residues. The CDR3: CASSQSNAGGYTF. DNA of the CDR3: TGTGCCAGCAGCCAATCCAATGCTGGTGGCTACACCTTC.

This clonotype showed up just a few times. A much larger clone lies a single base off, so this may be a read error. The V gene is TRBV12-3 or TRBV12-4, the J gene TRBJ2-3, with TRBD1 matching 11 bases. After removal of 6 bases from V and 5 bases from J, the junction contained 7 bases not matched to a gene. The CDR3 has 15 residues. DNA of the CDR3: TGTGCCAGCAGATCCGGGACAGGGGGGGTAGATACGCAGTATTTT. It codes for CASRSGTGGVDTQYF.

Turning to this clonotype: This may arise from a read error, as a much more abundant clone is one base away. This chain connects TRBV20-1 to TRBJ2-7; 9 bases align to TRBD2. There are 13 residues in the CDR3. Germline V gene data show CDR1 as DFQATT and CDR2 as SNEGSKA (reference sequence). Here the CDR3 reads CSAISGSTYERYF. The CDR3 DNA reads as TGCAGTGCTATTAGCGGGAGTACCTACGAGCGGTACTTC.

This clonotype came up many times. V gene TRBV12-3 or TRBV12-4 combines with J gene TRBJ2-7; 7 nucleotides align to TRBD1. Unmatched junction bases numbered 8, after V lost 6 bases and J lost 0 bases. The CDR3 is 15 residues long. CDR3 in amino acids: CASRDGTADSYEQYF. The CDR3, as DNA: TGTGCCAGCAGGGACGGGACAGCGGACTCCTACGAGCAGTACTTC.

This clonotype showed up many times. The V call is TRBV12-3 or TRBV12-4, the J call TRBJ2-7; D is tentatively TRBD1 or TRBD2 (5 bases each). The germline V and J ends were trimmed by 3 bases and 4 bases, with 16 bases remaining between them. CDR3 length: 15 amino acids. The CDR3 sequence is CASSFGAGTTYEQYF. The CDR3 nucleotides are TGTGCCAGCAGTTTCGGGGCGGGTACTACATACGAGCAGTACTTC.

In its sample, this clonotype was seen a few times. The chain recombines TRBV3-1 with TRBJ2-3, with TRBD2 identical over 7 bases. The junction had 9 bases not matched to a gene; V was cut back by 3 bases and J by 0 bases. Germline V gives CDR1 LGHDT, CDR2 YNNKEL (reference sequence). The CDR3 is made up of 17 amino acids. The CDR3 protein is CASSQESAGVSTDTQYF. The CDR3, as DNA: TGTGCCAGCAGCCAGGAATCCGCGGGGGTCAGCACAGATACGCAGTATTTT.

This clonotype was counted at least ten times. This chain connects TRBV6-1 to TRBJ1-4, with D possibly matching TRBD1 (6 bases). The CDR3 has 15 residues. Per the germline V gene, CDR1 is MNHNS and CDR2 is SASEGT. V lost 11 bases and J lost 0, with 16 bases in between. The CDR3 region is CAAGAALATNEKLFF. DNA for the CDR3: TGTGCCGCGGGGGCTGCGCTGGCAACTAATGAAAAACTGTTTTTT.

The table lists this clonotype with a few counts. The chain uses TRBV29-1 and TRBJ2-3, with 13 nucleotides matching TRBD2. Per germline, CDR1 SQVTM and CDR2 ANQGSEA. The ends lost 7 bases at V and 0 bases at J; junction bases unmatched: 7. The CDR3 consists of 16 residues. CDR3 in DNA: TGCAGCGCTCCGGGACTAGCGGGGTATAGCACAGATACGCAGTATTTT. Amino acid sequence: CSAPGLAGYSTDTQYF.

This clonotype was seen only a few times. The chain joins TRBV20-1 to TRBJ2-3; D remains ambiguous. In germline, CDR1 is DFQATT, CDR2 SNEGSKA (reference sequence). The CDR3 covers 11 residues. The chain's CDR3 is CRPGGTDTQYF. In DNA, the CDR3 is TGCAGACCCGGTGGTACAGATACGCAGTATTTT.

The table lists this clonotype with many counts. The J gene is TRBJ2-1, the V gene TRBV20-1, with 8 bases fitting TRBD2. J gave up 8 bases and V 5 bases, and 14 bases lay outside the gene matches. CDR1 is DFQATT, CDR2 SNEGSKA, per germline (reference sequence). The CDR3 length is 15 residues. This CDR3 is CSALYRSGRRDEQFF. CDR3 in DNA: TGCAGTGCTCTCTACCGCAGCGGGAGACGAGATGAGCAGTTCTTC.